Given below is one T cell receptor (beta chain) in context. Its antigen has not been determined. Base qualities are missing; no much larger clone stands one base away. This record belongs to a study of T cells in localized non-small cell lung cancer (dated by TCRdb to about 2020). Turning to the overall study: T cell repertoires of hundreds of early-stage NSCLC patients were analyzed, with tumors being compared against uninvolved tumor-adjacent lungs. The cohort consisted of 236 treatment-naive NSCLC patients whose localized lung tumors had been resected. Of the NSCLC patients, approximately 130 were male and around 97 were female, and the mean age was around 70 years. The investigation overall reported the following: Because multi-region tumor sequencing was not done, intratumor heterogeneity could not be ruled out. Uninvolved tumor-adjacent lung showed the highest T cell clonality, higher than tumor, which suggests more focused antigenic responses in the uninvolved tumor-adjacent lung. Since the design was exploratory, TCR variables were selected using unadjusted p-values with no false-discovery rate correction. Longer overall survival was associated with higher blood T cell density, whereas shorter survival was associated with higher adjacent-lung clonality. Of the top 100 tumor clones, a median of 57 were detected in paired uninvolved adjacent lung; roughly 29 were also among that lung's top 100.

Its CDR3 holds 15 amino acids, cysteine through phenylalanine. The retained sequence is limited to the CDR3, 45 bases, with the frame set at the first base. V gives up 3 bases and J gives up 5 bases, and the segment between their germline ends measures 16 bases. Per the germline V gene, MNHEY is the CDR1 and SVGAGI is the CDR2. At diagnosis, tumor, uninvolved tumor-adjacent lung and peripheral blood were collected and then preserved as a mix of FFPE and fresh-frozen material. For TCR repertoire profiling, the blood samples were analyzed as peripheral blood mononuclear cells. The immunoSEQ Assay was used to sequence TCR beta CDR3 regions from DNA. The authors' analysis ran thus. T cell density was computed as TCR beta template counts normalized to usable DNA estimated by amplifying housekeeping genes. Richness was estimated with the preseqR package, extrapolating to 400,000 templates for PBMC samples and 120,000 templates for tissue samples. Clonality was defined by subtracting Pielou's evenness from one. Differential abundance testing on productive amino-acid clonotypes, with a minimum total count of 5 and an alpha of 0.1, was used to identify tissue-enriched TCRs. Repertoire overlap between compartments was quantified with the Jaccard Index and Morisita Overlap Index. GLIPH grouped TCR beta CDR3s together with public tetramer-defined viral CDR3s, and a viral motif had to include at least three viral sequences and also show V-gene enrichment. What TCRdb holds here is the immuneACCESS table cut down to in-frame rearrangements. Part of the clones is not present; checked against another copy, under half of the missing clones reflect an unresolved V gene, and the others are unexplained. Clonal size and the V and J genes are those of that table, whereas D and trimming came from the DNA. This sample comprises around 35,000 clones, approximately 90% of them detected only once. The ten largest clones represent around 11% of the sample.

The sequence derives from a female donor of 60 years or more with stage II lung adenocarcinoma. The chain couples TRBV6-5 to TRBJ1-2, with the identity of the D gene unclear. The source material was peripheral blood mononuclear cells, sampled before any cancer treatment. The DNA is as follows: TGTGCCAGCAGTTATCGGAACAGTGACCATTATGGCTACACCTTC. This is translated as CASSYRNSDHYGYTF.